The 31 T cell receptor beta chains below all came from one sample that was sequenced in a study of T cell responses to AZD1222 COVID-19 vaccine. The table came from immunoSEQ multiplex PCR; TCRdb's copy has only in-frame clones and leaves some out. The data contain around 210,000 clones, 94% of them seen just once; the ten biggest clones take up over 1.5%. This material consisted of peripheral blood, taken 28 days after the second dose of the MenACWY control vaccine. These receptors came from an adult who received the MenACWY meningococcal vaccine as a control.

The chain links TRBV19 to TRBJ2-1; 7 bases map to TRBD2. Trimming cost V 3 bases and J 5 bases; bases outside gene matches: 16. CDR1 LNHDA and CDR2 SQIVND come from the germline V gene (reference sequence). The CDR3 is 18 amino acids. The CDR3: CASSIVVGGVLRDNEQFF. The CDR3 nucleotides are TGTGCCAGTAGTATCGTAGTTGGGGGGGTCCTTAGGGACAATGAGCAGTTCTTC.

The gene calls are TRBV27 and TRBJ1-5; tentative D call: TRBD1 (5 bases). Deletions cut 2 bases from V and 6 bases from J, with 11 bases between. The CDR3 spans 14 residues. The germline V gene has CDR1 MNHEY and CDR2 SMNVEV (reference sequence). CDR3: CASSLRGQFQPQHF. CDR3 coding DNA: TGTGCCAGCAGTTTAAGGGGTCAGTTTCAGCCCCAGCATTTT.

This rearrangement joins TRBV9 to TRBJ2-5, with 16 bases fitting TRBD2. CDR1 and CDR2 (germline): SGDLS, YYNGEE. The V and J ends lost 0 bases and 1 base, in that order; junction bases with no gene match: 12. The CDR3 length is 21 residues. The CDR3 DNA reads TGTGCCAGCAGCGTAGGCCTCGCGGGACTAGCGGGGGGGCCGTCCCAAGAGACCCAGTACTTC. Its protein product is CASSVGLAGLAGGPSQETQYF.

The chain employs TRBV7-3 and TRBJ1-5; D gene unclear. V lost 1 base and J 5 bases, leaving 18 bases between the germline ends. CDR1 is SGHTA and CDR2 is FQGTGA in the germline V gene. The CDR3 runs to 17 residues. The CDR3 sequence is CASSLRFGVAVYQPQHF. In nucleotides, the CDR3 is TGTGCCAGCAGCTTAAGGTTTGGGGTGGCAGTCTATCAGCCCCAGCATTTT.

The chain couples TRBV5-6 to TRBJ1-4; D uncertain. The CDR3 sequence is 15 residues long. V was trimmed by 1 base and J by 8 bases, leaving 15 bases between them. Germline CDR1 is SGHDT and CDR2 is YYEEEE. The CDR3 loop reads CASSLLPIVGEKLFF. Written as DNA, the CDR3 is TGTGCCAGCAGCTTGTTGCCAATCGTCGGCGAAAAACTGTTTTTT.

This chain links TRBV5-5 with TRBJ1-5, with 7 bases fitting TRBD1. CDR3 size: 14 residues. The trim removed 4 bases at V and 2 bases at J, leaving 3 bases unmatched. The germline V gene encodes CDR1 SGHKS and CDR2 YYEKEE (reference sequence). CDR3: CASSPGQGNQPQHF. The CDR3 DNA is TGTGCCAGCAGCCCTGGACAGGGCAATCAGCCCCAGCATTTT.

The chain combines TRBV2 with TRBJ1-2, with unresolved D. The length of the CDR3 is 12 residues. Per germline, CDR1 SNHLY and CDR2 FYNNEI. V shed 4 bases and J shed 4 bases, with 7 bases lying between them. The DNA for the CDR3 is TGTGCCAGCAGTGCTGGTTCCTATGGCTACACCTTC. It encodes CASSAGSYGYTF.

The V and J genes are TRBV5-1 and TRBJ1-2, with 7 nucleotides matching TRBD1. Germline CDR1 and CDR2: SGHRS and YFSETQ. The CDR3 totals 12 residues. Germline trimming cut 1 base from V and 8 bases from J; bases unmatched to any gene: 2. CDR3 bases: TGCGCCAGCAGCTTGACAGGGGTCGGCTACACCTTC. Translated: CASSLTGVGYTF.

The chain is built from TRBV19 and TRBJ2-5, with D uncertain. Germline V gene sequence: CDR1 LNHDA, CDR2 SQIVND (reference sequence). The V and J ends lost 1 base and 2 bases respectively, with 20 bases between them. The CDR3 sequence is 18 residues long. CDR3 sequence (DNA): TGTGCCAGTAGTATAGCTGCGACGACCTGGAGCGTACAAGAGACCCAGTACTTC. Translating it yields CASSIAATTWSVQETQYF.

J is TRBJ2-3 and V is TRBV25-1; no clear D gene. CDR1 and CDR2 (germline): MGHDK, SYGVNS. This CDR3 has 14 amino acids. V was clipped by 2 bases and J by 1 base, with 7 bases between them. The CDR3 loop reads CASSEISGTDTQYF. For the CDR3, the DNA is TGTGCCAGCAGTGAAATCTCAGGCACAGATACGCAGTATTTT.

The rearrangement uses TRBV5-6 and TRBJ2-7; possible D gene TRBD2, 5 bases. The CDR3 loop spans 15 amino acids. V lost 0 bases and J lost 3, with 13 bases in between. Germline V gene lookup returns CDR1 SGHDT and CDR2 YYEEEE. The chain's CDR3 is CASSLVAAANYEQYF. In DNA, the CDR3 is TGTGCCAGCAGCTTGGTTGCAGCGGCTAACTACGAGCAGTACTTC.

This clone was detected once. The CDR3 nucleotides are TGTGCCAGCAGTCCTCCGACAGGTACCTACGAGCAGTACTTC. Residues: CASSPPTGTYEQYF. This sequence joins TRBV28 and TRBJ2-7, with TRBD1 as a possible D gene (6 bases). Trimming stripped 5 bases from V and 2 bases from J, with 13 bases between. CDR1 is MDHEN and CDR2 is SYDVKM in the germline V gene. This CDR3 has 14 residues. Variable domain in full (rest from reference TRBV28 and TRBJ2-7): DVKVTQSSRYLVKRTGEKVFLECVQDMDHENMFWYRQDPGLGLRLIYFSYDVKMKEKGDIPEGYSVSREKKERFSLILESASTNQTSMYLCASSPPTGTYEQYFGPGTRLTVT.

The J gene is TRBJ2-2, the V gene TRBV9, with 8 nucleotides matching TRBD2. In germline, CDR1 is SGDLS, CDR2 YYNGEE. This CDR3 is built from 15 residues. The V and J ends lost 7 bases and 1 base, in that order; junction bases with no gene match: 6. Written as DNA, the CDR3 is TGTGCCAGCGGGACGGGGGGGTTGAACACCGGGGAGCTGTTTTTT. Translating it yields CASGTGGLNTGELFF.

The chain employs TRBV7-2 and TRBJ2-5; no reliable D call. This CDR3 is built from 13 residues. V lost 1 base and J 5 bases, leaving 8 bases between the germline ends. In germline, CDR1 is SGHTA, CDR2 FQGNSA. CDR3 sequence (DNA): TGTGCCAGCAGCTTAGGGTCAACGGAGACCCAGTACTTC. This translates into CASSLGSTETQYF. The variable domain in full, with the rest retrieved from reference TRBV7-2 and TRBJ2-5, is GAGVSQSPSNKVTEKGKDVELRCDPISGHTALYWYRQSLGQGLEFLIYFQGNSAPDKSGLPSDRFSAERTGGSVSTLTIQRTQQEDSAVYLCASSLGSTETQYFGPGTRLLVL.

The chain has TRBV19 and TRBJ2-3; 11 bases match TRBD2. With V trimmed by 1 base and J by 5 bases, 11 bases remained unmatched. CDR1 LNHDA and CDR2 SQIVND come from the germline V gene (reference sequence). This CDR3 spans 18 amino acids. This chain's CDR3 is CASSIGLASGRFRDTQYF. In DNA, the CDR3 is TGTGCCAGTAGTATAGGGTTGGCTAGCGGGAGGTTTCGAGATACGCAGTATTTT.

CDR3 sequence: CASSLLGQGAGELFF. CDR3 in DNA: TGCGCCAGCAGCTTGTTAGGACAGGGGGCCGGGGAGCTGTTTTTT. The chain is built from TRBV5-1 and TRBJ2-2; 10 bases agree with TRBD1. The J segment lost 6 bases and the V segment lost 1 base, leaving 3 bases of the junction unmatched. The CDR3 consists of 15 residues. Germline V gives CDR1 SGHRS, CDR2 YFSETQ. The whole variable domain, filled in from reference TRBV5-1 and TRBJ2-2, reads KAGVTQTPRYLIKTRGQQVTLSCSPISGHRSVSWYQQTPGQGLQFLFEYFSETQRNKGNFPGRFSGRQFSNSRSEMNVSTLELGDSALYLCASSLLGQGAGELFFGEGSRLTVL.

This sequence joins TRBV2 and TRBJ2-7; 8 nucleotides match TRBD1. V lost 4 bases and J lost 6; bases outside the gene matches: 14. The CDR3 covers 16 residues. Germline V CDR1 and CDR2: SNHLY, FYNNEI. The CDR3 bases are TGTGCCAGCAGTGCCTCGCTGGGACAGGCCGGCGGCGAGCAGTACTTC. This encodes CASSASLGQAGGEQYF.

This chain joins TRBV29-1 and TRBJ2-3, with TRBD2 matching 16 bases. V shed 1 base and J 3 bases; nucleotides not matched to a gene: 7. There are 18 residues in the CDR3. Per the germline V gene, CDR1 is SQVTM and CDR2 is ANQGSEA. The CDR3 DNA reads as TGCAGCGTTGAAGGGGGACTAGCGGGAGGGCCGCTAACAGATACGCAGTATTTT. Translation: CSVEGGLAGGPLTDTQYF.

V usage is TRBV3-1 (or the pseudogene TRBV3-2) and J usage is TRBJ2-7; possibly TRBD1 or TRBD2 for D (5 bases each). This CDR3 spans 14 amino acids. Germline-derived CDR1 and CDR2 are LGHDT and YNNKEL (reference sequence). Trimming stripped 4 bases from V and 3 bases from J, with 13 bases between. The CDR3: CASSPGTERYEQYF. For the CDR3, the DNA is TGTGCCAGCAGCCCAGGGACGGAACGCTACGAGCAGTACTTC.

In its sample, this clone was seen once. The chain combines TRBV19 with TRBJ2-3; the match to TRBD1 covers 9 bases. J lost 0 bases, V lost 6 bases, and 13 bases had no gene match. This CDR3 contains 18 residues. From germline, CDR1 is LNHDA and CDR2 SQIVND (reference sequence). CDR3 DNA: TGTGCCAGTAGGAGGGACAGGGCAATCTCCTCTAGCACAGATACGCAGTATTTT. Protein sequence: CASRRDRAISSSTDTQYF.

This chain uses TRBV9 with TRBJ2-7; 8 bases are a match to TRBD1. Germline values: CDR1 SGDLS, CDR2 YYNGEE. The CDR3 extends over 15 amino acids. V gave up 5 bases and J gave up 0 bases; unmatched junction bases: 7. The CDR3 DNA follows: TGTGCCAGCAGTCCAGGACAGGGCTCCTCCTACGAGCAGTACTTC. It yields the protein CASSPGQGSSYEQYF.

CDR3 in DNA: TGTGCCAGCAGCTTGGCGAGAGGCGAATTCGGGGGCTACACCTTC. The encoded protein is CASSLARGEFGGYTF. The gene calls are TRBV5-6 and TRBJ1-2; D gene unclear. Germline assignment: CDR1 SGHDT and CDR2 YYEEEE. Trimming left V 0 bases short and J 8 bases short, with 17 bases between. The CDR3 is 15 amino acids.

This clone was recorded only once. The CDR3 DNA is TGTGCCAGCAATCGGATAGCTAGCACAGATACGCAGTATTTT. Protein product: CASNRIASTDTQYF. The chain carries TRBV27 and TRBJ2-3; D is unclear. The germline V gene encodes CDR1 MNHEY and CDR2 SMNVEV (reference sequence). Trimming took off 7 bases at V and 0 bases at J, with 11 bases between the two ends. The CDR3 is 14 residues long.

The rearrangement links TRBV19 to TRBJ2-1; 10 bases map to TRBD2. The CDR3 covers 17 residues. V lost 1 base to trimming and J lost 8 bases; unmatched junction nucleotides: 11. The germline gives CDR1 LNHDA, CDR2 SQIVND (reference sequence). The CDR3 here is CASSIGRSSGGRDEQFF. The CDR3 bases are TGTGCCAGTAGTATAGGTCGGTCTAGCGGGGGACGCGATGAGCAGTTCTTC.

V and J are TRBV3-1 (or the pseudogene TRBV3-2) and TRBJ2-1; D remains ambiguous. Germline V gene data show CDR1 as LGHDT and CDR2 as YNNKEL (reference sequence). With 1 base removed from V and 6 bases from J, the gap between germline ends came to 13 bases. The CDR3 consists of 15 residues. CDR3: CASSQAHLNRNEQFF. CDR3 sequence (DNA): TGTGCCAGCAGCCAAGCCCACCTGAATCGCAATGAGCAGTTCTTC.

This clone was counted once. This chain joins TRBV25-1 and TRBJ2-2, with D possibly matching TRBD1 (5 bases). The V gene's germline CDR1 is MGHDK and CDR2 SYGVNS. The CDR3 length is 16 residues. V lost 6 bases and J 5 bases, leaving 19 bases between the germline ends. The CDR3: CASSPLLEPGTGELFF. In DNA form, the CDR3 reads TGTGCCAGCAGCCCCTTATTGGAGCCAGGGACCGGGGAGCTGTTTTTT.

This chain links TRBV9 with TRBJ1-2, with no clear D. This CDR3 is 12 amino acids long. V lost 4 bases and J 6 bases, leaving 10 bases between the germline ends. Germline CDR1 SGDLS, CDR2 YYNGEE. The CDR3 here is CASSSGPDGYTF. The CDR3 DNA reads TGTGCCAGCAGCTCAGGACCCGATGGCTACACCTTC.

J is TRBJ1-4 and V is TRBV9; a weak D match, TRBD1 (5 bases). Germline loops: CDR1 SGDLS, CDR2 YYNGEE. There are 14 residues in the CDR3. Deletions cut 4 bases from V and 6 bases from J, with 13 bases between. Here the CDR3 DNA reads TGTGCCAGCAGCCCCCGGACAAGCCATGAAAAACTGTTTTTT. The encoded protein is CASSPRTSHEKLFF.

This chain joins TRBV7-8 and TRBJ2-1; 9 nucleotides line up with TRBD2. CDR3 length: 16 amino acids. Germline V CDR1 and CDR2: SGHVS, FQNEAQ. The V segment lost 4 bases and the J segment 8 bases; nucleotides outside the gene matches: 12. In DNA form, the CDR3 reads TGTGCCAGCAGCTCATCGGGTAGCGGGAGTGGGTATGAGCAGTTCTTC. Residues: CASSSSGSGSGYEQFF.

The rearrangement uses TRBV7-3 and TRBJ2-1; D is undetermined. The germline V gene has CDR1 SGHTA and CDR2 FQGTGA. The CDR3 sequence is 13 residues long. The V and J ends lost 3 bases and 5 bases respectively, with 8 bases between them. The CDR3 sequence: CASSFNSDNEQFF. In DNA, the CDR3 is TGTGCCAGCAGCTTTAACAGCGACAATGAGCAGTTCTTC.

This sequence joins TRBV7-6 and TRBJ2-7; 9 bases match TRBD2. The V gene end was trimmed by 5 bases and the J gene end by 6 bases; junction bases not matched to a gene: 8. The V gene's germline CDR1 is SGHVS and CDR2 FNYEAQ. This CDR3 region has 14 residues. In nucleotides, the CDR3 is TGTGCCAGCAGCCTCTCGCGGGGGGGCGGCGAGCAGTACTTC. Translated, it gives CASSLSRGGGEQYF. The variable domain in full, with the rest retrieved from reference TRBV7-6 and TRBJ2-7, is GAGVSQSPRYKVTKRGQDVALRCDPISGHVSLYWYRQALGQGPEFLTYFNYEAQQDKSGLPNDRFSAERPEGSISTLTIQRTEQRDSAMYRCASSLSRGGGEQYFGPGTRLTVT.